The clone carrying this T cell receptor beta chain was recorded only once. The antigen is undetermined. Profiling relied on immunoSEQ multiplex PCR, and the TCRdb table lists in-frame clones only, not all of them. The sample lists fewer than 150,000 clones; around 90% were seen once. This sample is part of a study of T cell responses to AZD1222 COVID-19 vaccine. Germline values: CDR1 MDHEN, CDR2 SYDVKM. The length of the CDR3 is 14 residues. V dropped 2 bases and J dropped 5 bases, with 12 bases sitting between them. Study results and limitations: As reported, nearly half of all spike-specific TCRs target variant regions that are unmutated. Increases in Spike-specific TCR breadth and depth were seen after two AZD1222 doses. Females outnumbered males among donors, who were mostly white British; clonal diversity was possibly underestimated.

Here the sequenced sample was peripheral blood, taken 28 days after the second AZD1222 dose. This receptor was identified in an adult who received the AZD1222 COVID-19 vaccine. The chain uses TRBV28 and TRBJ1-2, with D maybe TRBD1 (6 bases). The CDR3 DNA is TGTGCCAGCAGTTTAGGTGCAGGGGCATATGGCTACACCTTC. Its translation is CASSLGAGAYGYTF.